This T cell receptor (beta chain) was recovered during a study of cytomegalovirus exposure and HLA in healthy donors. Study-wide results and caveats: Among TCR sequences, most were rare, though some public TCRs appeared in many donors. Testing in vitro showed a few CMV-associated chains specific for CMV antigens. Published work reported that the classifier diagnosed cytomegalovirus status with high specificity and sensitivity.

CDR3 length equals 16 residues. J gave up 5 bases and V 4 bases, and 8 bases lay outside the gene matches. The germline CDR1 and CDR2 sequences are SGHNT and YYREEE (reference sequence). Comment on this clone: Antigen: not known.

Profiling relied on immunoSEQ multiplex PCR, and the TCRdb table lists in-frame clones only, not all of them. The data hold about 82,000 clones, with 85% to 95% observed a single time. This clonotype was sampled from a woman younger than 35 in good health and CMV-seronegative. V is TRBV5-4 and J is TRBJ2-2; 10 bases line up with TRBD2. The sample consisted of PBMCs. CDR3 sequence: CASSTGTSVRTGELFF. The CDR3 bases are TGTGCCAGCAGCACGGGGACTAGCGTGCGTACCGGGGAGCTGTTTTTT.